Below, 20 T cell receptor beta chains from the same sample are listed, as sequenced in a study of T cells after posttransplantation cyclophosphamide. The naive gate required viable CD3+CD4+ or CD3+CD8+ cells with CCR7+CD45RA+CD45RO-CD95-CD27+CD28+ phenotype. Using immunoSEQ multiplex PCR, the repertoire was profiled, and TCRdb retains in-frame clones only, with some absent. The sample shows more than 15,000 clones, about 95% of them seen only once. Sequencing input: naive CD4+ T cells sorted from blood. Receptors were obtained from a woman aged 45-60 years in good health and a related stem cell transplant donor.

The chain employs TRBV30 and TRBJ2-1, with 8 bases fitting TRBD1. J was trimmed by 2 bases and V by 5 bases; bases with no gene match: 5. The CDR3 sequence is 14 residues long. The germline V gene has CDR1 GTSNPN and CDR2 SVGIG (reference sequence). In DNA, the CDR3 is TGTGCCTGGGGAAGACAGGGGCCCTACAATGAGCAGTTCTTC. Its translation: CAWGRQGPYNEQFF.

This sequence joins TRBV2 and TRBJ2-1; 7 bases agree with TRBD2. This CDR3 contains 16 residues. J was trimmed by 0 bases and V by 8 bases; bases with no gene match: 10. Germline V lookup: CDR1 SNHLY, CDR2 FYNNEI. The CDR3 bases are TGTGCCAGCTTCCGAGGCCGGGACTACTCCTACAATGAGCAGTTCTTC. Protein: CASFRGRDYSYNEQFF.

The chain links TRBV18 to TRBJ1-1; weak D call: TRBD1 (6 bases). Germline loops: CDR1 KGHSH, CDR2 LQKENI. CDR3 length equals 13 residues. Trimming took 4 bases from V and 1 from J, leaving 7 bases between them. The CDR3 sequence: CASSRTANTEAFF. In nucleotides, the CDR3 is TGTGCCAGCTCACGGACAGCGAACACTGAAGCTTTCTTT.

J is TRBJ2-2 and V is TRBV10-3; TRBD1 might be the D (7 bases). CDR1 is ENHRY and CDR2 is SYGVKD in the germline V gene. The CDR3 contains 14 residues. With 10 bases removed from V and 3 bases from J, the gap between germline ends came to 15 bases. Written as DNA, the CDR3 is TGTGCCAGGCGGAGGGACAGAGACACCGGGGAGCTGTTTTTT. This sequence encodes CARRRDRDTGELFF.

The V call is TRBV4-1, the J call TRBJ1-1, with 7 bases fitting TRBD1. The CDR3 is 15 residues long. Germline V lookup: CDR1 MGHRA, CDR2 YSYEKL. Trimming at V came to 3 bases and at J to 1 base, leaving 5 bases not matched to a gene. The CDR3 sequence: CASSHLDRANTEAFF. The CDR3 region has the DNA TGCGCCAGCAGCCATCTCGACAGGGCGAACACTGAAGCTTTCTTT.

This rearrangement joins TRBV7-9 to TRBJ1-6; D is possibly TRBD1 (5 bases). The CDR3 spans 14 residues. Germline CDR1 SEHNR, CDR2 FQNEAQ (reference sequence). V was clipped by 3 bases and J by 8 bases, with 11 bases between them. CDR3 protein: CASSLQGVYSPLHF. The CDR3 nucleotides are TGTGCCAGCAGCTTGCAAGGGGTTTATTCACCCCTCCACTTT.

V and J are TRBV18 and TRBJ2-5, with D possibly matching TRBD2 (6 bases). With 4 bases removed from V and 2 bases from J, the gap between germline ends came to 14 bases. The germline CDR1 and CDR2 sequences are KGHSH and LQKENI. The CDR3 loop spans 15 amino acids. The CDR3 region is CASSLIGRQQETQYF. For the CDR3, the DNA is TGTGCCAGCTCACTAATCGGGAGACAACAAGAGACCCAGTACTTC. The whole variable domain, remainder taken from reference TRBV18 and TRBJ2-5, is NAGVMQNPRHLVRRRGQEARLRCSPMKGHSHVYWYRQLPEEGLKFMVYLQKENIIDESGMPKERFSAEFPKEGPSILRIQQVVRGDSAAYFCASSLIGRQQETQYFGPGTRLLVL.

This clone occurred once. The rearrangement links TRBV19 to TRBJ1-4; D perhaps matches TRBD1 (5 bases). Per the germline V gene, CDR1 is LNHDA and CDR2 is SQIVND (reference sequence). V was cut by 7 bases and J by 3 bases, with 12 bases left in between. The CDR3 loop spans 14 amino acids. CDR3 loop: CASNGGGANEKLFF. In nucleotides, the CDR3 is TGTGCCAGTAACGGGGGTGGTGCTAATGAAAAACTGTTTTTT.

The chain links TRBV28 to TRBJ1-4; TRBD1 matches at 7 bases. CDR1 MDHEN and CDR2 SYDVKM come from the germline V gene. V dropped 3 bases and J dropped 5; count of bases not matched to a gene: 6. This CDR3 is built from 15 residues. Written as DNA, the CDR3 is TGTGCCAGCAGTTTCGACAGGGAGCCCAATGAAAAACTGTTTTTT. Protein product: CASSFDREPNEKLFF. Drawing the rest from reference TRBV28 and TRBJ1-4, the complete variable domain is DVKVTQSSRYLVKRTGEKVFLECVQDMDHENMFWYRQDPGLGLRLIYFSYDVKMKEKGDIPEGYSVSREKKERFSLILESASTNQTSMYLCASSFDREPNEKLFFGSGTQLSVL.

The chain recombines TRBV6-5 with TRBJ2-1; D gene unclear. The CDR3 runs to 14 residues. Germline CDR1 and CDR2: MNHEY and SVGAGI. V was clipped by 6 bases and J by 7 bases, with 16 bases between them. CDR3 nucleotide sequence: TGTGCCAGCAGACGTTTTCAGACTTTAAATGAGCAGTTCTTC. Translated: CASRRFQTLNEQFF.

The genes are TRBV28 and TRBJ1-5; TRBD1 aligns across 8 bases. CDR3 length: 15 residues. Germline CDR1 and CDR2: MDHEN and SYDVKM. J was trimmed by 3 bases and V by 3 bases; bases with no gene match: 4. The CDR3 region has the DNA TGTGCCAGCAGTTTCGGGACAGGCGTCAATCAGCCCCAGCATTTT. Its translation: CASSFGTGVNQPQHF.

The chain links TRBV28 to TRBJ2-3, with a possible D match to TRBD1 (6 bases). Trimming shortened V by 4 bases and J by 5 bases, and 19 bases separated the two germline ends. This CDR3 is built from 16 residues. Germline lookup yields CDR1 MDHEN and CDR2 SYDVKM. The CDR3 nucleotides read TGTGCCAGCAGTTCACAGGGATGGGGGTGGGGAGATACGCAGTATTTT. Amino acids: CASSSQGWGWGDTQYF.

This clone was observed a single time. The CDR3 DNA reads TGTGCCAGCAGCCCGGGGTATCTCCTCTACGAGCAGTACTTC. Translation: CASSPGYLLYEQYF. The chain uses TRBV6-4 and TRBJ2-7; TRBD2 might be the D (5 bases). V was pared by 6 bases and J by 3 bases, with 15 bases between. Germline lookup yields CDR1 MRHNA and CDR2 SNTAGT. This CDR3 is 14 amino acids long.

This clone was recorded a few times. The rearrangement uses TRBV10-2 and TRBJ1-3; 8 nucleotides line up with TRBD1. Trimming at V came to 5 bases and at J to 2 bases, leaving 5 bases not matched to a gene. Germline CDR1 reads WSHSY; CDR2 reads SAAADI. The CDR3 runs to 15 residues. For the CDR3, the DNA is TGCGCCAGCAGTCGGGACAGGTTAGCTGGAAACACCATATATTTT. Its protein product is CASSRDRLAGNTIYF.

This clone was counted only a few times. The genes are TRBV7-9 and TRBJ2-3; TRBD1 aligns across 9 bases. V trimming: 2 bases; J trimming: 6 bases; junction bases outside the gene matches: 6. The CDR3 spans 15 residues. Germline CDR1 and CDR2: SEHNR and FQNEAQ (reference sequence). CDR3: CASSLRQGEGDTQYF. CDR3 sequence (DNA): TGTGCCAGCAGCTTACGACAGGGGGAAGGGGATACGCAGTATTTT.

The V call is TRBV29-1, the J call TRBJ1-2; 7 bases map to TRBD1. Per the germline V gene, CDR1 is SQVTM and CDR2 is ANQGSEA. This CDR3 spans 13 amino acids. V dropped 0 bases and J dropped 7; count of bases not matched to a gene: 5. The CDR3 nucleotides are TGCAGCGTTGAAGAAGAAGGGGGCTCTGGCTACACCTTC. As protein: CSVEEEGGSGYTF. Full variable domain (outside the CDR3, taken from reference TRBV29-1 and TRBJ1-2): SAVISQKPSRDICQRGTSLTIQCQVDSQVTMMFWYRQQPGQSLTLIATANQGSEATYESGFVIDKFPISRPNLTFSTLTVSNMSPEDSSIYLCSVEEEGGSGYTFGSGTRLTVV.

CDR3 loop: CASSRDRGQETQYF. Here the CDR3 DNA reads TGTGCCAGCTCCCGTGACAGGGGGCAAGAGACCCAGTACTTC. The V call is TRBV18, the J call TRBJ2-5; 9 bases fit TRBD1. CDR1 is KGHSH and CDR2 is LQKENI in the germline V gene. CDR3 length: 14 residues. J gave up 2 bases and V 6 bases, and 4 bases lay outside the gene matches.

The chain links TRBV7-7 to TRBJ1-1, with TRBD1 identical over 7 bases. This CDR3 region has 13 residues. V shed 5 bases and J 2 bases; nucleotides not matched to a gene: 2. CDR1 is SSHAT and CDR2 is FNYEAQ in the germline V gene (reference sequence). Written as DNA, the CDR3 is TGTGCCAGCAGCCGGGACAGAAACACTGAAGCTTTCTTT. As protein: CASSRDRNTEAFF.

CDR3 in DNA: TGTGCCAGCAGTGAAGCGATGGGCGTCCGTACCTATGGCTACACCTTC. Protein product: CASSEAMGVRTYGYTF. This chain uses TRBV6-1 with TRBJ1-2; D ambiguous. CDR3 size: 16 residues. Germline V gene lookup returns CDR1 MNHNS and CDR2 SASEGT. The ends were cut back, 0 bases at V and 4 bases at J, with 15 bases in the middle.

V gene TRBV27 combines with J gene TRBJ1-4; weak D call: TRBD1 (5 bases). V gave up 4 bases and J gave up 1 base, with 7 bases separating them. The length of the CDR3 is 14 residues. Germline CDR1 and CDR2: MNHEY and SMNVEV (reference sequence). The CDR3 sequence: CASSSRETNEKLFF. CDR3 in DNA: TGTGCCAGCAGTTCCAGGGAAACTAATGAAAAACTGTTTTTT.